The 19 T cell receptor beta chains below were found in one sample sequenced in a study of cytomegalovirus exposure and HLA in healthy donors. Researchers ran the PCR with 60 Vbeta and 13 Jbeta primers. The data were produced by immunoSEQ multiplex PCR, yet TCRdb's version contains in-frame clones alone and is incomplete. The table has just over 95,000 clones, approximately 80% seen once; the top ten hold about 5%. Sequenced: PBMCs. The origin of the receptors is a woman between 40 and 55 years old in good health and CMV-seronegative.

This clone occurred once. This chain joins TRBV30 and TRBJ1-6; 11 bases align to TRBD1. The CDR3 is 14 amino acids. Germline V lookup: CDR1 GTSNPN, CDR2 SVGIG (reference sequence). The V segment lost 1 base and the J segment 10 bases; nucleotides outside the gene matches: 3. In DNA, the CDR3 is TGTGCCTGGAGTGATGGGACAGGGGGATCACCCCTCCACTTT. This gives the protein CAWSDGTGGSPLHF.

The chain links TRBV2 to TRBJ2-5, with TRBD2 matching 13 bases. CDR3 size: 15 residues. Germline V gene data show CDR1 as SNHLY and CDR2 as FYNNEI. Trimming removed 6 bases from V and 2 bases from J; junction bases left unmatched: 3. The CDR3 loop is CASSLGLAGQETQYF. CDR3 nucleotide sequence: TGTGCCAGCAGCCTGGGACTAGCGGGGCAAGAGACCCAGTACTTC.

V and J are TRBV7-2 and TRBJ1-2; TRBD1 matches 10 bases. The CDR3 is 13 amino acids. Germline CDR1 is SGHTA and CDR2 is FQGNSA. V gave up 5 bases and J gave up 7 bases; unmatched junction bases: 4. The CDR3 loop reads CASSLDRGSGYTF. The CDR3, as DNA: TGTGCCAGCAGCCTGGACAGGGGGAGTGGCTACACCTTC. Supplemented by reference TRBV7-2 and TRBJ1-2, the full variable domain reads GAGVSQSPSNKVTEKGKDVELRCDPISGHTALYWYRQSLGQGLEFLIYFQGNSAPDKSGLPSDRFSAERTGGSVSTLTIQRTQQEDSAVYLCASSLDRGSGYTFGSGTRLTVV.

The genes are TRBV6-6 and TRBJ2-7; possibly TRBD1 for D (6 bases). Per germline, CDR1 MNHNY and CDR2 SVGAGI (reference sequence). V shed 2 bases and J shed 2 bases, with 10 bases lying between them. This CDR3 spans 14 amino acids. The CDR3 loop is CASSYGQLTYEQYF. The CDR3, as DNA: TGTGCCAGCAGTTACGGACAGCTTACCTACGAGCAGTACTTC.

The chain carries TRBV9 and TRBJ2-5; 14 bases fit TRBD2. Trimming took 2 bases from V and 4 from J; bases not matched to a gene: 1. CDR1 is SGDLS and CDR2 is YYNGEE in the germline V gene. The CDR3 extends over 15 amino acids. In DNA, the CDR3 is TGTGCCAGCAGCGTGGGGACTAGCGGGAGAGAGACCCAGTACTTC. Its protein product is CASSVGTSGRETQYF. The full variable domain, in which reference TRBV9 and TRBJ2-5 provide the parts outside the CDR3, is DSGVTQTPKHLITATGQRVTLRCSPRSGDLSVYWYQQSLDQGLQFLIQYYNGEERAKGNILERFSAQQFPDLHSELNLSSLELGDSALYFCASSVGTSGRETQYFGPGTRLLVL.

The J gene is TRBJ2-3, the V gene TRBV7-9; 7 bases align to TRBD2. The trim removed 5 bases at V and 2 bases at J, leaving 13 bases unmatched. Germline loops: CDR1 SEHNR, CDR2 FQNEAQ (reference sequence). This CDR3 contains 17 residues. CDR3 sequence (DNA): TGTGCCAGCAGCGACGGGGGGACGTACACCTACACAGATACGCAGTATTTT. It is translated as CASSDGGTYTYTDTQYF. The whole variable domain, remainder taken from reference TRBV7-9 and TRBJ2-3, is DTGVSQNPRHKITKRGQNVTFRCDPISEHNRLYWYRQTLGQGPEFLTYFQNEAQLEKSRLLSDRFSAERPKGSFSTLEIQRTEQGDSAMYLCASSDGGTYTYTDTQYFGPGTRLTVL.

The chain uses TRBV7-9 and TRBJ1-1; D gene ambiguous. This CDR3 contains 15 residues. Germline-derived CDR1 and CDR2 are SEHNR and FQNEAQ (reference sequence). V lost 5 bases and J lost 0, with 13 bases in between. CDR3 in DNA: TGTGCCAGCAGCACAGACTCCGGGGTGAACACTGAAGCTTTCTTT. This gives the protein CASSTDSGVNTEAFF.

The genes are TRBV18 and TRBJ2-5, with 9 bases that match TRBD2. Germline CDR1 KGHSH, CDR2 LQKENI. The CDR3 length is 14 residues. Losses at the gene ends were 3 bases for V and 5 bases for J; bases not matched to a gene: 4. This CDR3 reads CASSPGLAPETQYF. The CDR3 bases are TGTGCCAGCTCACCGGGACTAGCCCCCGAGACCCAGTACTTC.

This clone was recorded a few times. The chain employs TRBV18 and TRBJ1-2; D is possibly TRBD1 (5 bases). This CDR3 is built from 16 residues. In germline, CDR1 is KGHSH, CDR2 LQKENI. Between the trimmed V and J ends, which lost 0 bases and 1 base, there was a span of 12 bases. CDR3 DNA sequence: TGTGCCAGCTCACCACCCGGGTCAGGGATTAACTATGGCTACACCTTC. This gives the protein CASSPPGSGINYGYTF.

CDR3 in amino acids: CAWGRGFSGANVLTF. As DNA, the CDR3 is TGTGCCTGGGGGAGGGGGTTCTCTGGGGCCAACGTCCTGACTTTC. The chain employs TRBV30 and TRBJ2-6, with D perhaps TRBD2 (7 bases). In germline, CDR1 is GTSNPN, CDR2 SVGIG (reference sequence). The germline V and J ends were trimmed by 5 bases and 0 bases, with 11 bases remaining between them. The CDR3 has 15 amino acids.

The CDR3 protein is CASSPRDSRDPEQYF. The CDR3 DNA reads TGTGCCAGCAGCCCCCGGGACTCCCGTGACCCCGAGCAGTACTTC. The chain employs TRBV11-1 and TRBJ2-7, with TRBD2 as a possible D gene (6 bases). Trimming stripped 5 bases from V and 6 bases from J, with 20 bases between. CDR3 length: 15 residues. CDR1 is SGHAT and CDR2 is FQDESV in the germline V gene (reference sequence). The entire variable domain, with the rest obtained from reference TRBV11-1 and TRBJ2-7, is as follows: EAEVAQSPRYKITEKSQAVAFWCDPISGHATLYWYRQILGQGPELLVQFQDESVVDDSQLPKDRFSAERLKGVDSTLKIQPAELGDSAMYLCASSPRDSRDPEQYFGPGTRLTVT.

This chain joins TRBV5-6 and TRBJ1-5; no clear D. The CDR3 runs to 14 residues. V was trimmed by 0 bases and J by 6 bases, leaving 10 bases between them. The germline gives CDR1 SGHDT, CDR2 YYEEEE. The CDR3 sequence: CASSLEGVTQPQHF. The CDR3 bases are TGTGCCAGCAGCTTGGAGGGAGTCACTCAGCCCCAGCATTTT.

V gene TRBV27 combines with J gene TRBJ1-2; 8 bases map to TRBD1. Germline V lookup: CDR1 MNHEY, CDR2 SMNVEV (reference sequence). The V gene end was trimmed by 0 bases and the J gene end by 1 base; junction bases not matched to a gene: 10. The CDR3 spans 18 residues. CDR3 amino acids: CASSLSQGASTYNYGYTF. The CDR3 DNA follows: TGTGCCAGCAGTTTATCGCAGGGGGCCTCAACATATAACTATGGCTACACCTTC.

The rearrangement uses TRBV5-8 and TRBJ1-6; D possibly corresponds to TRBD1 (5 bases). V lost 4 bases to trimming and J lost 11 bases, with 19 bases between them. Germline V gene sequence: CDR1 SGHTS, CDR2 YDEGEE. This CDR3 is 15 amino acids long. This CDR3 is CASSLREVNFAPLHF. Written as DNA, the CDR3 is TGTGCCAGCAGCCTCAGGGAAGTCAATTTTGCACCCCTCCACTTT.

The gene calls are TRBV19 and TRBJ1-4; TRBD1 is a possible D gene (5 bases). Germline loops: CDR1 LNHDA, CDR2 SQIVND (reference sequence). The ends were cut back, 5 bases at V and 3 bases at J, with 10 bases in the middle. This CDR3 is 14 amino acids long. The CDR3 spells CASSPRRANEKLFF. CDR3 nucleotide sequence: TGTGCCAGTAGTCCCCGCAGGGCTAATGAAAAACTGTTTTTT.

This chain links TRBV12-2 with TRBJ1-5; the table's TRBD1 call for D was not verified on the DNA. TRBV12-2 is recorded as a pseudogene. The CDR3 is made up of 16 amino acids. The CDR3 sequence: CASRVTDRAPNQPQHF. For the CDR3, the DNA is TGTGCAAGTCGGGTAACGGACAGGGCCCCAAATCAGCCCCAGCATTTT.

The DNA for the CDR3 is TGTGCCAGCAGCCCACAGGGGGCGTATAATTCACCCCTCCACTTT. Translating gives CASSPQGAYNSPLHF. The gene calls are TRBV7-2 and TRBJ1-6, with TRBD1 matching 9 bases. With 5 bases clipped from V and 4 bases from J, the junction kept 3 bases outside the gene matches. The CDR3 contains 15 residues. Per the germline V gene, CDR1 is SGHTA and CDR2 is FQGNSA. Full variable domain (rest looked up from reference TRBV7-2 and TRBJ1-6): GAGVSQSPSNKVTEKGKDVELRCDPISGHTALYWYRQSLGQGLEFLIYFQGNSAPDKSGLPSDRFSAERTGGSVSTLTIQRTQQEDSAVYLCASSPQGAYNSPLHFGNGTRLTVT.

The CDR3 region has the DNA TGTGCCAGCAGTCCCGGGGGCACTGAAGCTTTCTTT. This codes for CASSPGGTEAFF. V usage is TRBV6-6 and J usage is TRBJ1-1; TRBD1 might be the D (5 bases). Trimming took off 5 bases at V and 4 bases at J, with 8 bases between the two ends. Germline V CDR1 and CDR2: MNHNY, SVGAGI (reference sequence). The CDR3 runs to 12 residues.

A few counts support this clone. The DNA for the CDR3 is TGCGCCAGCAGCCCGGGACTGATTAATTCACCCCTCCACTTT. Its translation: CASSPGLINSPLHF. V and J are TRBV4-1 and TRBJ1-6, with D tentatively TRBD1 (5 bases). The CDR3 is made up of 14 amino acids. The V end lost 4 bases, the J end lost 6 bases, and 10 bases lay between the germline ends. Germline V lookup: CDR1 MGHRA, CDR2 YSYEKL.